This T cell receptor (beta chain) is from a study of CD8 T cells in Susac syndrome. Germline V CDR1 and CDR2: SGHVS, FQNEAQ. V dropped 5 bases and J dropped 5 bases, with 16 bases sitting between them. This CDR3 spans 15 amino acids. When the RNA was reverse transcribed, random hexamers were used with an input of roughly 0.45 to 1 ug. TCRdb recomputed calls from the immunoSEQ multiplex PCR reads with MiXCR, one row per CDR3 protein. The sample lists 100,000 to 150,000 distinct CDR3 sequences, 94% occurring once. Sequencing of TCR beta covered CD8+ and CD4+ T cells obtained from blood. The TCR originated in a human donor in good health. The specimen was CD4+ T cells from PBMCs. V and J are TRBV7-8 and TRBJ1-3, with a weak D call TRBD1 (6 bases). The CDR3 DNA reads as TGTGCCAGCAGCCCTCGGACAGCCTTACGAAACACCATATATTTT. Translated: CASSPRTALRNTIYF.